The 18 T cell receptor beta chains listed next were all sequenced from one sample in a study of blood T cells in healthy people across ages. A second about 7 to 11 cycle PCR used barcoded and J-beta primers. TCRdb reprocessed the 5' RACE reads via MiXCR and lists one record per CDR3 protein. The sample shows about 800,000 distinct CDR3 sequences, roughly 64% of them seen only once. The specimen sequenced was blood. These receptors were taken from a man younger than 45 in good health.

The CDR3 nucleotides are TGCAGTGCTGGGCTGGGGATTATCACTGAAGCTTTCTTT. Its translation: CSAGLGIITEAFF. The rearrangement joins TRBV20-1 to TRBJ1-1, with D uncertain. There are 13 residues in the CDR3. The V gene lost 5 bases and the J gene lost 4 bases, with 14 bases spanning the gap. The germline gives CDR1 DFQATT, CDR2 SNEGSKA (reference sequence).

The chain joins TRBV5-1 to TRBJ2-4; TRBD2 aligns across 10 bases. The J call could be wrong; TRBJ2-7 is a better fit for the DNA end. The CDR3 runs 16 residues. Germline assignment: CDR1 SGHRS and CDR2 YFSETQ. The CDR3 DNA follows: TGCGCCAGCAGTTCAGCGGGAGGGGTCTGGTCGGGCGAGCAGTACTTC. Translating gives CASSSAGGVWSGEQYF.

This sequence joins TRBV20-1 and TRBJ2-1, with 7 bases fitting TRBD1. The germline gives CDR1 DFQATT, CDR2 SNEGSKA (reference sequence). CDR3 length: 15 residues. The V gene end was trimmed by 2 bases and the J gene end by 8 bases; junction bases not matched to a gene: 12. CDR3 in DNA: TGCAGTGCTAGAAGTGACAGGGTACCCATACATGAGCAGTTCTTC. This codes for CSARSDRVPIHEQFF.

This clonotype has only a few counts. The J gene is TRBJ1-2, the V gene TRBV7-8, with D unresolved. CDR1 SGHVS and CDR2 FQNEAQ come from the germline V gene. This CDR3 comprises 13 residues. Trimming removed 3 bases at V and 6 bases at J, with 11 bases between. CDR3: CASSFATLDGYTF. CDR3 in DNA: TGTGCCAGCAGCTTTGCCACTCTGGATGGCTACACCTTC.

The V gene is TRBV14, the J gene TRBJ2-5, with a weak D call TRBD2 (5 bases). The CDR3 runs to 19 residues. Deletions cut 0 bases from V and 3 bases from J, with 23 bases between. Germline values: CDR1 SGHDN, CDR2 FVKESK. Written as DNA, the CDR3 is TGTGCCAGCAGCCAAGATTCAGCAGCCCGGGTGGTGGAGGAAGAGACCCAGTACTTC. Translated, it gives CASSQDSAARVVEEETQYF. Combining the CDR3 with reference TRBV14 and TRBJ2-5 gives the whole variable domain EAGVTQFPSHSVIEKGQTVTLRCDPISGHDNLYWYRRVMGKEIKFLLHFVKESKQDESGMPNNRFLAERTGGTYSTLKVQPAELEDSGVYFCASSQDSAARVVEEETQYFGPGTRLLVL.

The chain links TRBV20-1 to TRBJ2-4; 8 bases agree with TRBD2. Matching the DNA end better, TRBJ2-7 makes the J call doubtful. The CDR3 runs 14 residues. Germline V gives CDR1 DFQATT, CDR2 SNEGSKA (reference sequence). For the CDR3, the DNA is TGCAGTGCTTCGGCGGGGGGTCCAGGCTACGAGCAGTACTTC. Encoded protein: CSASAGGPGYEQYF.

V and J are TRBV18 and TRBJ2-3; D unresolved. The CDR3 is made up of 12 amino acids. V gave up 4 bases and J gave up 5 bases, with 7 bases separating them. The germline V gene encodes CDR1 KGHSH and CDR2 LQKENI. This chain's CDR3 is CASSLLVDTQYF. CDR3 bases: TGTGCCAGCTCACTTTTAGTAGATACGCAGTATTTT. The entire variable domain, with the rest obtained from reference TRBV18 and TRBJ2-3, is as follows: NAGVMQNPRHLVRRRGQEARLRCSPMKGHSHVYWYRQLPEEGLKFMVYLQKENIIDESGMPKERFSAEFPKEGPSILRIQQVVRGDSAAYFCASSLLVDTQYFGPGTRLTVL.

This chain connects TRBV9 to TRBJ2-1; D is possibly TRBD2 (6 bases). The CDR3 totals 15 residues. The V and J ends lost 3 bases and 5 bases respectively, with 15 bases between them. The V gene's germline CDR1 is SGDLS and CDR2 YYNGEE. CDR3 in DNA: TGTGCCAGCAGCGACGGGGCTAGCGCTCACAATGAGCAGTTCTTC. It encodes CASSDGASAHNEQFF.

The genes are TRBV28 and TRBJ1-2; D perhaps matches TRBD1 (6 bases). V shed 5 bases and J shed 4 bases, with 20 bases lying between them. CDR1 is MDHEN and CDR2 is SYDVKM in the germline V gene. The CDR3 spans 16 residues. The CDR3 sequence: CASSLSGGPRGYGYTF. The CDR3 DNA follows: TGTGCCAGCAGTCTTTCGGGGGGCCCCCGCGGCTATGGCTACACCTTC.

This clonotype appeared a few times. The chain combines TRBV29-1 with TRBJ2-4; D is undetermined. Trimming removed 1 base at V and 0 bases at J, with 4 bases between. The germline CDR1 and CDR2 sequences are SQVTM and ANQGSEA. CDR3 length: 13 amino acids. DNA for the CDR3: TGCAGCGTTGAAGGTGTAGCCAAAAACATTCAGTACTTC. As protein: CSVEGVAKNIQYF.

The chain uses TRBV7-2 and TRBJ2-7; D unclear. V was pared by 5 bases and J by 3 bases, with 14 bases between. CDR1 and CDR2 from the germline V gene are SGHTA and FQGNSA. This CDR3 has 14 amino acids. CDR3 residues: CASSTPSRVYEQYF. CDR3 bases: TGTGCCAGCAGCACCCCCTCTCGGGTCTACGAGCAGTACTTC.

The J gene is TRBJ2-7, the V gene TRBV20-1; 7 bases are a match to TRBD1. The J call may be faulty, since TRBJ1-2 better matches the DNA end. The germline V gene has CDR1 DFQATT and CDR2 SNEGSKA (reference sequence). The CDR3 spans 14 residues. CDR3 sequence (DNA): TGCAGTGCCCCTTCCTCAACACAGGGGATTCTCTACACCTTC. It codes for CSAPSSTQGILYTF.

This chain joins TRBV7-6 and TRBJ2-1; D is unresolved. The germline V gene has CDR1 SGHVS and CDR2 FNYEAQ. The V end lost 1 base, the J end lost 9 bases, and 10 bases lay between the germline ends. The CDR3 length is 13 residues. As DNA, the CDR3 is TGTGCCAGCAGCTTAGAAGTGGTTGGTGAGCAGTTCTTC. Encoded protein: CASSLEVVGEQFF. The full variable domain, its missing parts supplied by reference TRBV7-6 and TRBJ2-1, is GAGVSQSPRYKVTKRGQDVALRCDPISGHVSLYWYRQALGQGPEFLTYFNYEAQQDKSGLPNDRFSAERPEGSISTLTIQRTEQRDSAMYRCASSLEVVGEQFFGPGTRLTVL.

The chain couples TRBV20-1 to TRBJ2-7; D call uncertain. Between the trimmed V and J ends, which lost 5 bases and 0 bases, there was a span of 14 bases. This CDR3 has 14 residues. Germline assignment: CDR1 DFQATT and CDR2 SNEGSKA (reference sequence). For the CDR3, the DNA is TGCAGTGCTGAGACGGCTTCGAGCTCCTACGAGCAGTACTTC. This encodes CSAETASSSYEQYF.

CDR3 bases: TGTGCCAGCAGCTCCACCTCGGGAGATACGCAGTATTTT. It specifies CASSSTSGDTQYF. The chain has TRBV12-3 or TRBV12-4 and TRBJ2-3; no clear D. The CDR3 extends over 13 amino acids. Trimming pared 6 bases from V and 5 bases from J, leaving 12 bases between.

The chain has TRBV5-1 and TRBJ2-6; tentative D call: TRBD1 (6 bases). Trimming cost V 6 bases and J 0 bases, with 13 bases left between them. The CDR3 runs 16 residues. Germline V CDR1 and CDR2: SGHRS, YFSETQ. This CDR3 is CASKGQPISGANVLTF. CDR3 in DNA: TGCGCCAGCAAGGGACAACCCATCTCTGGGGCCAACGTCCTGACTTTC.

The chain is built from TRBV6-2 or TRBV6-3 and TRBJ1-2, with D perhaps TRBD1 (6 bases). The V and J ends lost 2 bases and 4 bases respectively, with 26 bases between them. Germline loops: CDR1 MNHEY, CDR2 SVGEGT. The CDR3 consists of 19 residues. The CDR3: CASSYHRQGQIPASYGYTF. The CDR3 DNA reads TGTGCCAGCAGTTACCACCGGCAGGGACAAATCCCCGCCTCCTATGGCTACACCTTC.

The chain combines TRBV20-1 with TRBJ2-1; D may be TRBD1 or TRBD2 (5 bases each). Trimming stripped 3 bases from V and 7 bases from J, with 13 bases between. CDR1 DFQATT and CDR2 SNEGSKA come from the germline V gene (reference sequence). The CDR3 has 13 amino acids. CDR3 residues: CSASWGYQNEQFF. The DNA of the CDR3 is TGCAGTGCTAGTTGGGGGTACCAGAATGAGCAGTTCTTC.